This TCR beta chain came from a study of monozygotic twins with inflammatory bowel disease. Total RNA, at roughly 3.5 ug, went into every TCR library. TCRdb reprocessed the 5' RACE reads, with one entry per CDR3 protein and no DNA. The table counts more than 100,000 distinct CDR3 sequences; approximately 1.8% lies in the top ten. Findings and caveats of the study: Evidence did not back any single strong signal or clonotype linked to IBD.

The CDR3 covers 16 residues. Germline V gene lookup returns CDR1 DFQATT and CDR2 SNEGSKA (reference sequence). Comments on this clonotype: The antigen remains unidentified.

This chain links TRBV20-1 with TRBJ2-1; TCRdb's D call, TRBD1, is unchecked because there is no DNA. The sequenced sample consisted of blood. The source is a human donor with ulcerative colitis or Crohn's disease, or a healthy co-twin of an affected twin (not recorded which). CDR3 residues: CSAGNRAAKINNEQFF.